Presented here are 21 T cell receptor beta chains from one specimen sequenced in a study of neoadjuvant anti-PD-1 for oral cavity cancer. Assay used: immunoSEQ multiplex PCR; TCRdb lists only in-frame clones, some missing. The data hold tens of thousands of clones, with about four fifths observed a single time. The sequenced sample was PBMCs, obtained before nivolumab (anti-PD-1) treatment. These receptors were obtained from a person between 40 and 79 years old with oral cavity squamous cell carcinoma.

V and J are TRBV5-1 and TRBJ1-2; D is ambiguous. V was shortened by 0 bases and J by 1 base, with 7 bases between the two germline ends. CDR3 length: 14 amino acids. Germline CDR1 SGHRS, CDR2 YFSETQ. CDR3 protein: CASSLVGFNYGYTF. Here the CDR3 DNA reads TGCGCCAGCAGCTTGGTCGGTTTTAACTATGGCTACACCTTC.

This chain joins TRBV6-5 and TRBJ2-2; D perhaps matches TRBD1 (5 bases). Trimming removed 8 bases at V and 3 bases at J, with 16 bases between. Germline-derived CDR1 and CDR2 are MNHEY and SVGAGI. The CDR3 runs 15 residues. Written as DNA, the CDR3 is TGTGCCAGCTTCCCTTTTAGACAGCACACCGGGGAGCTGTTTTTT. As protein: CASFPFRQHTGELFF.

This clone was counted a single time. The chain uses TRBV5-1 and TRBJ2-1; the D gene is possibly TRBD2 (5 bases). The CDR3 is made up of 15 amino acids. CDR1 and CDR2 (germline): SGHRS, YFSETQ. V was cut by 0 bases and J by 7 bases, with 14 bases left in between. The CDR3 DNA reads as TGCGCCAGCAGCTTGGTAGCACACGGCGGGAATGAGCAGTTCTTC. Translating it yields CASSLVAHGGNEQFF.

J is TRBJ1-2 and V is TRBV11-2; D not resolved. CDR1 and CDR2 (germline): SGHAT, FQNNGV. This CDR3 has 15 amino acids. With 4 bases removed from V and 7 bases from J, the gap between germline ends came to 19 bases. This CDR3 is CASSSLGGRSSGYTF. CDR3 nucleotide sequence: TGTGCCAGCAGCTCCCTGGGCGGACGGTCTAGTGGCTACACCTTC.

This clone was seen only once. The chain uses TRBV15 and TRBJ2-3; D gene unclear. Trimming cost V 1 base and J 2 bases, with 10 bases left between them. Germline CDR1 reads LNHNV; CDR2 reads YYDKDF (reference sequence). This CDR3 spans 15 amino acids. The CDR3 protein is CATSRASGPTDTQYF. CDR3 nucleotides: TGTGCCACCAGCAGAGCCTCAGGCCCCACAGATACGCAGTATTTT.

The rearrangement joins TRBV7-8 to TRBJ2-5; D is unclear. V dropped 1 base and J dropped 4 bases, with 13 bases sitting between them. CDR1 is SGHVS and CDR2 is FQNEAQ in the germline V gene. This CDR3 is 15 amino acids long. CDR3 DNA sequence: TGTGCCAGCAGCTTAGAGATCTGGCGCCCAGAGACCCAGTACTTC. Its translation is CASSLEIWRPETQYF.

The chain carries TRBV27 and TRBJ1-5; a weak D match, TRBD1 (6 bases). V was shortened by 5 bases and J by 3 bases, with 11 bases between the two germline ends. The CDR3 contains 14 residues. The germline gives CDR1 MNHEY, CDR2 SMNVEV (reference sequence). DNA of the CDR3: TGTGCCAGCAGTCCTACAGGGCACAATCAGCCCCAGCATTTT. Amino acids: CASSPTGHNQPQHF.

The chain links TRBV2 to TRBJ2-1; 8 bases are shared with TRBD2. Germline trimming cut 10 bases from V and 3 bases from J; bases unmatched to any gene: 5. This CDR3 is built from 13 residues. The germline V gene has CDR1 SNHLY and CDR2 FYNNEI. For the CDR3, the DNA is TGTGCCAAGAAGCGGGGGAACTACAATGAGCAGTTCTTC. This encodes CAKKRGNYNEQFF.

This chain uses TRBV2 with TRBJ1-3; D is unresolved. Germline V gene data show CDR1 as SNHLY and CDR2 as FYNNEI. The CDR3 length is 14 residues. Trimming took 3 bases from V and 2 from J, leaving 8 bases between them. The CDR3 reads CASSEGGPGNTIYF. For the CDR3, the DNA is TGTGCCAGCAGTGAGGGCGGGCCTGGAAACACCATATATTTT. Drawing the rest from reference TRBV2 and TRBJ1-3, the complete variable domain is EPEVTQTPSHQVTQMGQEVILRCVPISNHLYFYWYRQILGQKVEFLVSFYNNEISEKSEIFDDQFSVERPDGSNFTLKIRSTKLEDSAMYFCASSEGGPGNTIYFGEGSWLTVV.

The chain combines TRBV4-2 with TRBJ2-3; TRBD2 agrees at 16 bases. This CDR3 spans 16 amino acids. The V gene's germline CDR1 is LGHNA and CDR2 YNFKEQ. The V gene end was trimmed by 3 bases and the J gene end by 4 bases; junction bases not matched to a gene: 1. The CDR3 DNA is TGTGCCAGCAGCCAGGGGACTAGCGGGGGGGCAGATACGCAGTATTTT. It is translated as CASSQGTSGGADTQYF.

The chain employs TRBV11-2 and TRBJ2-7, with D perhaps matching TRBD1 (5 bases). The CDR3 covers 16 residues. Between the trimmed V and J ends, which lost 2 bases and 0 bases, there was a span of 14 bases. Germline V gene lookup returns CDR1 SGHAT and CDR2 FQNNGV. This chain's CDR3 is CASSLRTGASSYEQYF. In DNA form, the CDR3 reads TGTGCCAGCAGCTTACGAACAGGCGCAAGCTCCTACGAGCAGTACTTC.

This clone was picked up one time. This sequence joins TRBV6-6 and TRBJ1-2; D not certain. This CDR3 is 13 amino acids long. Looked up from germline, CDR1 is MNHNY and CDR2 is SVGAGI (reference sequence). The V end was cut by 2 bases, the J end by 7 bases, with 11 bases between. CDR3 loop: CASSYNYYGGYTF. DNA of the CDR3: TGTGCCAGCAGTTACAACTACTATGGTGGCTACACCTTC.

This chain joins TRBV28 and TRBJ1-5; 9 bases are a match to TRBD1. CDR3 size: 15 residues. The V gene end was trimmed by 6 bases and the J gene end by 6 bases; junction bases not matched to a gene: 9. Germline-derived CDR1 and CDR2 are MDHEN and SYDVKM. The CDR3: CASSLGQGYRQPQHF. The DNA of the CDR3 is TGTGCCAGCAGCCTTGGACAGGGGTATCGTCAGCCCCAGCATTTT. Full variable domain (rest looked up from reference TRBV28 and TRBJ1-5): DVKVTQSSRYLVKRTGEKVFLECVQDMDHENMFWYRQDPGLGLRLIYFSYDVKMKEKGDIPEGYSVSREKKERFSLILESASTNQTSMYLCASSLGQGYRQPQHFGDGTRLSIL.

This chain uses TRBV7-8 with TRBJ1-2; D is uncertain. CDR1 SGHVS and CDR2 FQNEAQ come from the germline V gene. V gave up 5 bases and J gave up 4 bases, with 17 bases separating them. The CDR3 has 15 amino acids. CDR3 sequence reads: CASSKSGRPPYGYTF. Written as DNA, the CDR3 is TGTGCCAGCAGCAAAAGCGGGCGTCCGCCCTATGGCTACACCTTC.

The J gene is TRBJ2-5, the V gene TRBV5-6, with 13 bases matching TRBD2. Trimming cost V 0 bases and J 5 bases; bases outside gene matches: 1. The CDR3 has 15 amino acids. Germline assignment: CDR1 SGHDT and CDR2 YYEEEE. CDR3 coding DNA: TGTGCCAGCAGCTTGGAGGGACTAGCGGGGGAGACCCAGTACTTC. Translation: CASSLEGLAGETQYF. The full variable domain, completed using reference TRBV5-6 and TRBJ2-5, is DAGVTQSPTHLIKTRGQQVTLRCSPKSGHDTVSWYQQALGQGPQFIFQYYEEEERQRGNFPDRFSGHQFPNYSSELNVNALLLGDSALYLCASSLEGLAGETQYFGPGTRLLVL.

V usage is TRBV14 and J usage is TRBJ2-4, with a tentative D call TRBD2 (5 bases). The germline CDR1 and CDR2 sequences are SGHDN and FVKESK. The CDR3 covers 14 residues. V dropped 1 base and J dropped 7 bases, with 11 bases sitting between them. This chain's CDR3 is CASSQVGRSNIQYF. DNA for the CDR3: TGTGCCAGCAGCCAAGTGGGGAGATCGAACATTCAGTACTTC.

The CDR3 region has the DNA TGTGCCAGCAGTGTGTCGGGTGGCAATCAGCCCCAGCATTTT. It specifies CASSVSGGNQPQHF. The V call is TRBV6-1, the J call TRBJ1-5; D uncertain. The V end was cut by 4 bases, the J end by 2 bases, with 9 bases between. Germline values: CDR1 MNHNS, CDR2 SASEGT. The CDR3 sequence is 14 residues long.

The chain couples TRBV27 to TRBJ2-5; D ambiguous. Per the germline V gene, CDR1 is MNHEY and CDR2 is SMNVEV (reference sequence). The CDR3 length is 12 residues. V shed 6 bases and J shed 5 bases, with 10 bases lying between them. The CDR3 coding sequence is TGTGCCAGCAGCCCTGAAGGGGAGACCCAGTACTTC. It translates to CASSPEGETQYF.

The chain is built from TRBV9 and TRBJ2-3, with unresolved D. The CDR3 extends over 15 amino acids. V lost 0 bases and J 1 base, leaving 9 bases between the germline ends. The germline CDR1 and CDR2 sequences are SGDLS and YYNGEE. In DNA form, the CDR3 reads TGTGCCAGCAGCGTAGGGGTAAGCGGCACAGATACGCAGTATTTT. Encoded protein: CASSVGVSGTDTQYF.

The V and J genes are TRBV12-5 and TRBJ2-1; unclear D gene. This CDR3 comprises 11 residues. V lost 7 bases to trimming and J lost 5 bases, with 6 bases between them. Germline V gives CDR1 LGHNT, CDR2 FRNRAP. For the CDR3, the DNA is TGTGCTAGTGCCTCGAACAATGAGCAGTTCTTC. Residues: CASASNNEQFF. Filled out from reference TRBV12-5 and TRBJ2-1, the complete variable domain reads DARVTQTPRHKVTEMGQEVTMRCQPILGHNTVFWYRQTMMQGLELLAYFRNRAPLDDSGMPKDRFSAEMPDATLATLKIQPSEPRDSAVYFCASASNNEQFFGPGTRLTVL.

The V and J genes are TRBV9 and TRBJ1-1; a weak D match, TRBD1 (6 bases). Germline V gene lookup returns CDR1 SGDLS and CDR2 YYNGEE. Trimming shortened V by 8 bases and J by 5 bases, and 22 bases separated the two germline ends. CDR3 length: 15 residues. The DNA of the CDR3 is TGTGCCAGTAGCCGGGTTGGGGGGCTAGGGACTGAAGCTTTCTTT. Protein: CASSRVGGLGTEAFF.